The source of this TCR beta chain is a study of T cell responses to AZD1222 COVID-19 vaccine. Study-level results: Clonal diversity was possibly underestimated, and the donors were mostly white British, with more females.

As to this clone: The antigen remains undetermined.

From germline, CDR1 is SGHVS and CDR2 FQNEAQ. V was clipped by 4 bases and J by 1 base, with 7 bases between them. This CDR3 spans 13 amino acids. TCRdb's table, derived via immunoSEQ multiplex PCR, lists solely in-frame clones and lacks some. Seen here are 130,000 or so clones, about 92% observed once, and the top ten hold around 1%. The source was peripheral blood, collected on day 0 of MenACWY control vaccination. This TCR came from an adult in good health. V gene TRBV7-8 combines with J gene TRBJ1-1; no definite D call. The CDR3 loop is CASSSTENTEAFF. The CDR3 DNA reads TGTGCCAGCAGCTCCACAGAGAACACTGAAGCTTTCTTT.